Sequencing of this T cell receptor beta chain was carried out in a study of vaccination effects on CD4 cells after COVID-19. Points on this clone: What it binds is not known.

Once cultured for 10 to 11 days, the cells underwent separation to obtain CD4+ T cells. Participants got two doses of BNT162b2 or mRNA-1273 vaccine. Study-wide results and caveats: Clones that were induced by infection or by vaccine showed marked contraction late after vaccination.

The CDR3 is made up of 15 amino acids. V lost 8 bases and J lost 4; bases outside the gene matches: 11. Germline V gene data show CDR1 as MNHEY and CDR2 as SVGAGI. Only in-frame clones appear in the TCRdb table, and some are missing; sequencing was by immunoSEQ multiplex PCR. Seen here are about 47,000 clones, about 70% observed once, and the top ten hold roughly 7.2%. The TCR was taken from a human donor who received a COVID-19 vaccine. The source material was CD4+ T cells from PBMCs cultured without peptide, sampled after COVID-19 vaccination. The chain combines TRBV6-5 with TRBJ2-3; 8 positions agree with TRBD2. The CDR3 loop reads CASRDTGGPSDTQYF. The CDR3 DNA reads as TGTGCCAGCCGAGACACGGGGGGGCCGTCAGATACGCAGTATTTT.